These 20 T cell receptor beta chains share one sample of origin, sequenced in a study of T-cell reconstitution after alpha-beta-depleted transplantation in children. The authors prepared the TCRbeta library with unique molecular identifiers. TCRdb reanalysed the PCR reads using MiXCR and keeps one entry per CDR3 protein. The sample carries about 500,000 distinct CDR3 sequences, 32% recorded once. The sample consisted of PBMCs from the stem cell graft donor, taken from the stem cell graft. The receptor set was obtained from a human donor who donated a stem cell graft to a child with aplastic anemia.

This clonotype came up once. At one of its ends the junction is not consistent with the germline gene, which may arise from a read error. The rearrangement links TRBV29-1 to TRBJ2-1, with D perhaps matching TRBD2 (6 bases). The CDR3 spans 14 residues. CDR1 and CDR2 from the germline V gene are SQVTM and ANQGSEA. The CDR3 reads CSVELLARYNDQFF. The DNA of the CDR3 is TGCAGCGTTGAATTACTAGCTAGATACAATGACCAGTTCTTC.

The CDR3 sequence: CASSLDPGFVGELFF. CDR3 in DNA: TGTGCCAGCAGCTTAGATCCCGGCTTCGTGGGGGAGCTGTTTTTT. The chain employs TRBV11-2 and TRBJ2-2, with no clear D. The CDR3 is 15 amino acids. V gave up 0 bases and J gave up 8 bases, with 13 bases separating them. Germline V gives CDR1 SGHAT, CDR2 FQNNGV.

This clonotype appeared a few times. The chain links TRBV7-2 to TRBJ1-6; TRBD1 is a possible D gene (5 bases). CDR1 and CDR2 from the germline V gene are SGHTA and FQGNSA. CDR3 length: 14 amino acids. With 4 bases removed from V and 10 bases from J, the gap between germline ends came to 14 bases. The DNA of the CDR3 is TGTGCCAGCAGCTCCTCGGGGGGGGAGTCACCCCTCCACTTT. The encoded protein is CASSSSGGESPLHF.

The gene calls are TRBV20-1 and TRBJ2-1, with D maybe TRBD1 (8 bases). This CDR3 has 13 amino acids. V lost 4 bases, J lost 8 bases, and 15 bases lay in between. Germline V gene sequence: CDR1 DFQATT, CDR2 SNEGSKA (reference sequence). As DNA, the CDR3 is TGCAGTGCTAACAAACAGGGGGGGGATGAGCAGTTCTTC. Protein: CSANKQGGDEQFF.

The chain has TRBV12-5 and TRBJ1-6; 9 nucleotides match TRBD1. The length of the CDR3 is 19 residues. CDR1 LGHNT and CDR2 FRNRAP come from the germline V gene. V gave up 0 bases and J gave up 6 bases; unmatched junction bases: 12. Here the CDR3 reads CASGLVLTGGGLGNSPLHF. The CDR3 DNA follows: TGTGCTAGTGGTTTGGTACTTACAGGGGGCGGTTTAGGTAATTCACCCCTCCACTTT.

V and J are TRBV7-2 and TRBJ1-1; D remains unclear. V shed 2 bases and J shed 8 bases, with 18 bases lying between them. CDR1 and CDR2 from the germline V gene are SGHTA and FQGNSA. The CDR3 is 15 residues long. For the CDR3, the DNA is TGTGCCAGCAGCTTACCGGGTCGCACTCGAACGGAAGCTTTCTTT. Its protein is CASSLPGRTRTEAFF.

Here the CDR3 DNA reads TGTGCCAGCAGTGGTGACTGGGGGAGTTGGAATGAGCAGTTCTTC. As protein: CASSGDWGSWNEQFF. The J gene is TRBJ2-1, the V gene TRBV12-3 or TRBV12-4, with D perhaps matching TRBD1 or TRBD2 (5 bases each). Deletions cut 5 bases from V and 7 bases from J, with 18 bases between. The CDR3 runs to 15 residues.

The chain has TRBV5-4 and TRBJ2-2, with 12 positions matching TRBD1. The CDR3 sequence is 19 residues long. From germline, CDR1 is SGHNT and CDR2 YYREEE (reference sequence). The trim removed 3 bases at V and 1 base at J, leaving 10 bases unmatched. CDR3 sequence: CASSSARDRGRLNTGELFF. CDR3 DNA sequence: TGTGCCAGCAGCTCCGCTCGGGACAGGGGGCGTCTGAACACCGGGGAGCTGTTTTTT.

The chain has TRBV20-1 and TRBJ1-2; 10 positions match TRBD1. The trim removed 3 bases at V and 7 bases at J, leaving 11 bases unmatched. The length of the CDR3 is 15 residues. Germline assignment: CDR1 DFQATT and CDR2 SNEGSKA (reference sequence). The CDR3 protein is CSASLLEGQGSGYTF. In nucleotides, the CDR3 is TGCAGTGCTAGCCTATTGGAGGGACAGGGGTCTGGCTACACCTTC.

This chain links TRBV29-1 with TRBJ1-5; D not certain. Germline assignment: CDR1 SQVTM and CDR2 ANQGSEA. Trimming shortened V by 4 bases and J by 6 bases, and 10 bases separated the two germline ends. CDR3 length equals 12 residues. In DNA, the CDR3 is TGCAGCGTTGGAGGGCTGGGTCAGCCCCAGCATTTT. It encodes CSVGGLGQPQHF. The whole variable domain, filled in from reference TRBV29-1 and TRBJ1-5, reads SAVISQKPSRDICQRGTSLTIQCQVDSQVTMMFWYRQQPGQSLTLIATANQGSEATYESGFVIDKFPISRPNLTFSTLTVSNMSPEDSSIYLCSVGGLGQPQHFGDGTRLSIL.

The chain links TRBV19 to TRBJ1-1, with unresolved D. V was shortened by 5 bases and J by 3 bases, with 10 bases between the two germline ends. Germline loops: CDR1 LNHDA, CDR2 SQIVND (reference sequence). This CDR3 region has 13 residues. CDR3 DNA: TGTGCCAGTAGTCAACACCGGGACACTGAAGCTTTCTTT. Translation gives CASSQHRDTEAFF.

This clonotype was recorded once. The V and J genes are TRBV7-6 and TRBJ2-1; D not resolved. V dropped 3 bases and J dropped 5 bases, with 8 bases sitting between them. The CDR3 runs 13 residues. CDR1 and CDR2 from the germline V gene are SGHVS and FNYEAQ. CDR3 DNA: TGTGCCAGCAGCTTTCTCCAAGACAATGAGCAGTTCTTC. It specifies CASSFLQDNEQFF.

The gene calls are TRBV7-8 and TRBJ1-6; unclear D gene. This CDR3 has 14 residues. Germline values: CDR1 SGHVS, CDR2 FQNEAQ. V lost 5 bases, J lost 6 bases, and 11 bases lay in between. CDR3 amino acids: CASSLRPVNSPLHF. The CDR3 coding sequence is TGTGCCAGCAGCCTTCGCCCGGTTAATTCACCCCTCCACTTT.

The chain couples TRBV5-4 to TRBJ2-2, with 9 positions matching TRBD1. CDR1 is SGHNT, CDR2 YYREEE, per germline (reference sequence). Trimming removed 4 bases from V and 0 bases from J; junction bases left unmatched: 4. The CDR3 consists of 16 residues. The DNA of the CDR3 is TGTGCCAGCAGCAGGACAGGGGCGGCGAACACCGGGGAGCTGTTTTTT. Amino acids: CASSRTGAANTGELFF.

V and J are TRBV5-4 and TRBJ2-3; D possibly uses TRBD1 or TRBD2 (5 bases each). Per the germline V gene, CDR1 is SGHNT and CDR2 is YYREEE (reference sequence). The CDR3 spans 18 residues. The V and J ends lost 0 bases and 0 bases respectively, with 17 bases between them. The CDR3 DNA sequence: TGTGCCAGCAGCTTGGTATTCTGGGACCCAGAAAGCACAGATACGCAGTATTTT. Translating gives CASSLVFWDPESTDTQYF.

This clonotype was found a few times. V usage is TRBV12-3 or TRBV12-4 and J usage is TRBJ2-5, with D tentatively TRBD1 (6 bases). This CDR3 has 14 amino acids. V dropped 6 bases and J dropped 5 bases, with 16 bases sitting between them. The CDR3 loop is CASSLEQGSETQYF. The CDR3 nucleotides read TGTGCCAGCAGCCTCGAACAGGGATCGGAGACCCAGTACTTC.

This chain links TRBV7-9 with TRBJ2-6; no definite D call. This CDR3 contains 21 residues. V was shortened by 4 bases and J by 0 bases, with 25 bases between the two germline ends. The germline V gene has CDR1 SEHNR and CDR2 FQNEAQ (reference sequence). CDR3 residues: CASSSEWVCFGFGSGANVLTF. Here the CDR3 DNA reads TGTGCCAGCAGCTCCGAATGGGTCTGCTTTGGTTTCGGCTCTGGGGCCAACGTCCTGACTTTC.

The genes are TRBV18 and TRBJ2-2; TRBD1 aligns across 9 bases. The CDR3 length is 14 residues. Germline loops: CDR1 KGHSH, CDR2 LQKENI. The V and J ends lost 3 bases and 10 bases, in that order; junction bases with no gene match: 6. The chain's CDR3 is CASSPRTGEMELFF. CDR3 bases: TGTGCCAGCTCACCTCGGACAGGGGAGATGGAGCTGTTTTTT.

This chain uses TRBV20-1 with TRBJ1-5, with D uncertain. The V and J ends lost 2 bases and 9 bases respectively, with 26 bases between them. There are 17 residues in the CDR3. Germline CDR1 reads DFQATT; CDR2 reads SNEGSKA (reference sequence). The CDR3 loop reads CSARNEGLGPSWWPQHF. The DNA of the CDR3 is TGCAGTGCTAGAAATGAGGGTTTGGGCCCCTCATGGTGGCCCCAGCATTTT.

This clonotype was detected only a few times. The CDR3 is CASSRRGDTQYF. CDR3 sequence (DNA): TGTGCCAGCAGCCGACGGGGGGATACGCAGTATTTT. The chain uses TRBV7-8 and TRBJ2-3, with D possibly being TRBD2 (6 bases). The CDR3 is made up of 12 amino acids. Trimming stripped 5 bases from V and 6 bases from J, with 9 bases between. Germline lookup yields CDR1 SGHVS and CDR2 FQNEAQ.